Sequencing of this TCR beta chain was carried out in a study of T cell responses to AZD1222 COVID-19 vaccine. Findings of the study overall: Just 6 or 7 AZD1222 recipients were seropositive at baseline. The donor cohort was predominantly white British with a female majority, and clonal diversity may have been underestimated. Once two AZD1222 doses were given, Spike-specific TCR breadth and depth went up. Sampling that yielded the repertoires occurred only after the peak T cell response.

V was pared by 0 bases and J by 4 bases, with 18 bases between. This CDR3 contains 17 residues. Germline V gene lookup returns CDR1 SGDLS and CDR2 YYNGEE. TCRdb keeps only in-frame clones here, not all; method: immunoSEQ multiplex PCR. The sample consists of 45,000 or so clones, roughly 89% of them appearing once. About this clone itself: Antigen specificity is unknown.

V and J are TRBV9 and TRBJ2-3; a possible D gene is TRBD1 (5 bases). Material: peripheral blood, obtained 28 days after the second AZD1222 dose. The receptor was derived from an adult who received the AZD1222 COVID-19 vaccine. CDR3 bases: TGTGCCAGCAGCGTAGAGGAAGGGCGATGGGGCGCAGATACGCAGTATTTT. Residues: CASSVEEGRWGADTQYF.